The T cell receptor beta chain under discussion was sequenced for a study of response to subunit inactivated influenza vaccine. Via MiXCR, TCRdb re-called the RT-PCR reads, giving one row per CDR3 protein. This table has some 540,000 distinct CDR3 sequences, roughly 25% appearing once. After removal of 1 base from V and 4 bases from J, the junction contained 2 bases not matched to a gene. This CDR3 region has 14 residues. Germline CDR1 reads LGHDT; CDR2 reads YNNKEL (reference sequence). These same records also appear under a second study, on T cells expressing NK-cell markers. Per that paper: TCR beta cDNA was made by 5'RACE template switching with UMIs.

The source is a man aged 45-60 years who received an inactivated influenza vaccine. The sequenced sample was CD4+ T cells sorted from PBMCs, obtained 11 to 12 days after vaccination. The chain employs TRBV3-1 and TRBJ2-7, with 9 bases identical to TRBD1. The CDR3 protein is CASSQVGQGYEQYF. CDR3 sequence (DNA): TGTGCCAGCAGCCAAGTGGGACAGGGATACGAGCAGTACTTC.